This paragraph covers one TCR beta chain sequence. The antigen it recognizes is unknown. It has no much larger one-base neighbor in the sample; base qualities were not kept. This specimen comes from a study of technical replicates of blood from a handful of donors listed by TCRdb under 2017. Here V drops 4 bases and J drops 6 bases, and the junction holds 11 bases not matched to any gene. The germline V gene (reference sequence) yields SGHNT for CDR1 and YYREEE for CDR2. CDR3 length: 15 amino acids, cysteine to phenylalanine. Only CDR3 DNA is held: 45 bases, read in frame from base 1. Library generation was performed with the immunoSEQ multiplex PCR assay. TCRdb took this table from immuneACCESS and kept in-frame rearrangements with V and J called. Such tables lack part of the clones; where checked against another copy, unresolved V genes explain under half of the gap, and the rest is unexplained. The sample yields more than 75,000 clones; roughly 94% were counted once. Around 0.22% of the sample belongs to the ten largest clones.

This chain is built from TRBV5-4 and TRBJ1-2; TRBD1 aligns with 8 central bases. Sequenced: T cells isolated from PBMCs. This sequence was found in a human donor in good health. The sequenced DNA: TGTGCCAGCAGCCCACTGTCAGGGGGCGGGGATGGCTACACCTTC. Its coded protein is CASSPLSGGGDGYTF.